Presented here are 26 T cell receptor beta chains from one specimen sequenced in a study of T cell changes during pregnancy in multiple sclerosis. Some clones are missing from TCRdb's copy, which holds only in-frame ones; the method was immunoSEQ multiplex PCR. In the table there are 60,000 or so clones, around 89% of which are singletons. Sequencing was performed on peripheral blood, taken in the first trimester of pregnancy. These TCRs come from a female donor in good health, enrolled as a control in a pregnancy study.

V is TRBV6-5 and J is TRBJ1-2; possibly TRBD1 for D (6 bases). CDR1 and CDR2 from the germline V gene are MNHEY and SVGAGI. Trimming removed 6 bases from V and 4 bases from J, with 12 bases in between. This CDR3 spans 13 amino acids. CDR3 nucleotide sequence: TGTGCCAGCAGAGAGGACAGCAGCTATGGCTACACCTTC. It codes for CASREDSSYGYTF.

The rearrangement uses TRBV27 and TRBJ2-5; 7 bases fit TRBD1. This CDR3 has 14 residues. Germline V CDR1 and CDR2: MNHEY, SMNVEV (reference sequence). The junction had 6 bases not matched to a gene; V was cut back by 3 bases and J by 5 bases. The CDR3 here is CASSFLGGDETQYF. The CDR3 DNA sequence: TGTGCCAGCAGTTTCCTAGGGGGCGATGAGACCCAGTACTTC.

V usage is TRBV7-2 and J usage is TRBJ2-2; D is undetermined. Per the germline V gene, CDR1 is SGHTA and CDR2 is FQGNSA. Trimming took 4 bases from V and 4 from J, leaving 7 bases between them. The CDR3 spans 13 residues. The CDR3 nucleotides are TGTGCCAGCAGCTATCCGGGCACCGGGGAGCTGTTTTTT. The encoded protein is CASSYPGTGELFF.

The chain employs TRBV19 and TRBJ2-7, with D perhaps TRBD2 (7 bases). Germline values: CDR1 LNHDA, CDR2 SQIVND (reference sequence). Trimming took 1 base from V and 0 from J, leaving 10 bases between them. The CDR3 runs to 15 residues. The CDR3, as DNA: TGTGCCAGTAGTATAGTGGCGGGGGCCTCCTACGAGCAGTACTTC. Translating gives CASSIVAGASYEQYF.

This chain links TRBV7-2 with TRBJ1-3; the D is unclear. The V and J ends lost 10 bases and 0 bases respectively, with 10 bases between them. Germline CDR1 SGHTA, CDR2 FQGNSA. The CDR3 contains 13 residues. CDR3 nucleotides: TGTGCCACGAGGCGGGACTCTGGAAACACCATATATTTT. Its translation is CATRRDSGNTIYF. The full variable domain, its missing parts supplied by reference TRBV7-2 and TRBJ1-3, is GAGVSQSPSNKVTEKGKDVELRCDPISGHTALYWYRQSLGQGLEFLIYFQGNSAPDKSGLPSDRFSAERTGGSVSTLTIQRTQQEDSAVYLCATRRDSGNTIYFGEGSWLTVV.

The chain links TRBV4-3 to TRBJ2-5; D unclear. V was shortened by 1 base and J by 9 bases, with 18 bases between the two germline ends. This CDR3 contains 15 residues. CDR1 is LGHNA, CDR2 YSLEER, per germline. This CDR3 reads CASSQAWAASDPQYF. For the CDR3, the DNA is TGCGCCAGCAGCCAAGCGTGGGCCGCCTCCGATCCCCAGTACTTC.

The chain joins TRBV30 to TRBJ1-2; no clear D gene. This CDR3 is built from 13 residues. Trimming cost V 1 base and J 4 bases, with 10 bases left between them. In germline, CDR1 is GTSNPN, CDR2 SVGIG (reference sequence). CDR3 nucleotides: TGTGCCTGGAGTGACATACATATCTATGGCTACACCTTC. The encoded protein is CAWSDIHIYGYTF.

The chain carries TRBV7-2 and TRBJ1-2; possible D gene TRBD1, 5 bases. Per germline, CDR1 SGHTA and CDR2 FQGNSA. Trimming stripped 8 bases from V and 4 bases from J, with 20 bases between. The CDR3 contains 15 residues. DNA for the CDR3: TGTGCCAGCTTGGCGGGGCTGACAAACCTCTATGGCTACACCTTC. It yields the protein CASLAGLTNLYGYTF.

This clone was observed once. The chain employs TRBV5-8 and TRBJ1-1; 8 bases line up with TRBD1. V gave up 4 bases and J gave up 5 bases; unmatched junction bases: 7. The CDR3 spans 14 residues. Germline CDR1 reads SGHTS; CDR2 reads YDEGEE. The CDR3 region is CASSPDRGGTEAFF. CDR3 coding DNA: TGTGCCAGCAGCCCCGACAGGGGAGGGACTGAAGCTTTCTTT. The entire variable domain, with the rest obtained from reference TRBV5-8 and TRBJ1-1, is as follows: EAGVTQSPTHLIKTRGQQATLRCSPISGHTSVYWYQQALGLGLQFLLWYDEGEERNRGNFPPRFSGRQFPNYSSELNVNALELEDSALYLCASSPDRGGTEAFFGQGTRLTVV.

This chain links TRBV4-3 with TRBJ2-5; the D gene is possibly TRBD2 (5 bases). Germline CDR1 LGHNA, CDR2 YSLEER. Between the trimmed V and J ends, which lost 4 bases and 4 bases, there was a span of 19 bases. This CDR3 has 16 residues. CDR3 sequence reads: CASSPANRYAGETQYF. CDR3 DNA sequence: TGCGCCAGCAGCCCGGCCAATCGATACGCGGGAGAGACCCAGTACTTC.

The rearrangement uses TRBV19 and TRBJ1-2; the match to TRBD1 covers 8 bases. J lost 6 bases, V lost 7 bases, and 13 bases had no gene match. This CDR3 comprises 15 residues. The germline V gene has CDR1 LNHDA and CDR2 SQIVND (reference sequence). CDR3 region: CASKTNRGSFDGYTF. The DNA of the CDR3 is TGTGCCAGTAAAACCAACAGGGGGTCATTCGATGGCTACACCTTC.

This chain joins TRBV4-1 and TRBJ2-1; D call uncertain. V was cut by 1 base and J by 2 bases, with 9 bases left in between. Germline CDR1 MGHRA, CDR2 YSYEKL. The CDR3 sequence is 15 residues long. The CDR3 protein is CASSQAPVTYNEQFF. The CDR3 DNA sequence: TGCGCCAGCAGCCAAGCTCCGGTTACCTACAATGAGCAGTTCTTC.

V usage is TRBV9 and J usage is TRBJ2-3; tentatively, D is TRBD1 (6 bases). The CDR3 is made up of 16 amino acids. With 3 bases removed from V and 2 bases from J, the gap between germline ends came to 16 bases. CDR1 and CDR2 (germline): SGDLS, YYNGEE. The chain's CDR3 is CASSEPQGRITDTQYF. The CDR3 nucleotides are TGTGCCAGCAGCGAACCCCAGGGGCGGATCACAGATACGCAGTATTTT.

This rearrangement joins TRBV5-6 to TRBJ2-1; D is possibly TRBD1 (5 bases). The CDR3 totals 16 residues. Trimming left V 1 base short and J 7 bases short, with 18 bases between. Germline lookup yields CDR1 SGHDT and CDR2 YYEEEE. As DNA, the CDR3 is TGTGCCAGCAGCTTGTTTAGGGCAGGGCGTAGAAATGAGCAGTTCTTC. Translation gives CASSLFRAGRRNEQFF. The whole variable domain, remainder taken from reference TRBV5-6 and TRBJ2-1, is DAGVTQSPTHLIKTRGQQVTLRCSPKSGHDTVSWYQQALGQGPQFIFQYYEEEERQRGNFPDRFSGHQFPNYSSELNVNALLLGDSALYLCASSLFRAGRRNEQFFGPGTRLTVL.

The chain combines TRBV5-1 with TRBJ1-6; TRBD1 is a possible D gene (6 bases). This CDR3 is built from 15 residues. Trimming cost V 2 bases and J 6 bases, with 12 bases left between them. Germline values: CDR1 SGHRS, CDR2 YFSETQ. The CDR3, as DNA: TGCGCCAGCAGCTTAAACAGGGTGGGTAATTCACCCCTCCACTTT. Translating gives CASSLNRVGNSPLHF. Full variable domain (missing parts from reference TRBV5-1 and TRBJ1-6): KAGVTQTPRYLIKTRGQQVTLSCSPISGHRSVSWYQQTPGQGLQFLFEYFSETQRNKGNFPGRFSGRQFSNSRSEMNVSTLELGDSALYLCASSLNRVGNSPLHFGNGTRLTVT.

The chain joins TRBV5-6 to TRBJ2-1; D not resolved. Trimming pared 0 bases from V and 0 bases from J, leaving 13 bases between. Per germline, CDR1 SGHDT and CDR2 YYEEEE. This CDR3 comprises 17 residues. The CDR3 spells CASSLGPTAVSYNEQFF. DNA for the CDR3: TGTGCCAGCAGCTTGGGACCGACTGCCGTCTCCTACAATGAGCAGTTCTTC.

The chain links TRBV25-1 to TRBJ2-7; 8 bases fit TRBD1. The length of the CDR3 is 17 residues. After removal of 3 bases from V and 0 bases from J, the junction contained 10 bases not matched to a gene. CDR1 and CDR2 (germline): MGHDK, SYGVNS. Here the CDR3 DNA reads TGTGCCAGCAGTGATCGCTTGGGACAGGACGTCTCCTACGAGCAGTACTTC. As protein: CASSDRLGQDVSYEQYF.

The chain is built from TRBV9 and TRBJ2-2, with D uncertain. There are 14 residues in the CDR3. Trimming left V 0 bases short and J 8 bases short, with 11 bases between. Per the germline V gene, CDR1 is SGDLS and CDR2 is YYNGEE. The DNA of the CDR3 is TGTGCCAGCAGCGTAGAATATAGAACGGGGGAGCTGTTTTTT. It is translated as CASSVEYRTGELFF.

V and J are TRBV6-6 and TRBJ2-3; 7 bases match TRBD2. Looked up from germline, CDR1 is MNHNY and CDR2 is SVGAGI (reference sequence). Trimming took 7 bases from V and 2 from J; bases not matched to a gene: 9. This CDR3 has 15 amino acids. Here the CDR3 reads CASIAGVTVTDTQYF. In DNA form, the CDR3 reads TGTGCCAGCATAGCGGGTGTGACAGTCACAGATACGCAGTATTTT.

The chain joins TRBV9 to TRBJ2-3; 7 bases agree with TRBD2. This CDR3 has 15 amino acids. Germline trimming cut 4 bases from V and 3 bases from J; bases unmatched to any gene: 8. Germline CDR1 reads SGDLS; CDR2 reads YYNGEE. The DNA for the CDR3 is TGTGCCAGCAGCCCCAGCGGGGTGTCAACAGATACGCAGTATTTT. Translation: CASSPSGVSTDTQYF.

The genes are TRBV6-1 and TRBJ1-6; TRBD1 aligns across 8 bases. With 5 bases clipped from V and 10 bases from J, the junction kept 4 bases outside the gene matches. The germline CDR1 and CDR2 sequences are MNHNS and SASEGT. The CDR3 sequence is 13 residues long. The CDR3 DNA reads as TGTGCCAGCAGTAAGGACAGGGAATCACCCCTCCACTTT. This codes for CASSKDRESPLHF.

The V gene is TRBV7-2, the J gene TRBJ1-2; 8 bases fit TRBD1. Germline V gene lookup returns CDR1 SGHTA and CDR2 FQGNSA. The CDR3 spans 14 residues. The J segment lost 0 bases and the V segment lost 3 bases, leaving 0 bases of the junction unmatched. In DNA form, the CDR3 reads TGTGCCAGCAGCTTGACAGGGGCTAACTATGGCTACACCTTC. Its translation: CASSLTGANYGYTF.

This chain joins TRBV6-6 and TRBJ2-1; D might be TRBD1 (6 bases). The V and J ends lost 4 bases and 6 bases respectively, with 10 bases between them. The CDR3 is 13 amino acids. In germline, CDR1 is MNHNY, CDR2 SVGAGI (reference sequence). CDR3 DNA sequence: TGTGCCAGCAGTTTGACAGGAGGCAATGAGCAGTTCTTC. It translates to CASSLTGGNEQFF.

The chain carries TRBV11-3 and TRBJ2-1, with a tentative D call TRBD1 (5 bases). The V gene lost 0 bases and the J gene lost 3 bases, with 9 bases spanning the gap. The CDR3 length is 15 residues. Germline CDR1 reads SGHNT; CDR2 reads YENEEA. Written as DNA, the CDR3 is TGTGCCAGCAGCTTAGATAGCCAGGGCTACAATGAGCAGTTCTTC. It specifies CASSLDSQGYNEQFF. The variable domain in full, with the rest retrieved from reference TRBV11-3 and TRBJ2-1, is EAGVVQSPRYKIIEKKQPVAFWCNPISGHNTLYWYLQNLGQGPELLIRYENEEAVDDSQLPKDRFSAERLKGVDSTLKIQPAELGDSAVYLCASSLDSQGYNEQFFGPGTRLTVL.

The CDR3 protein is CAWSSGTGDWGGVNTEAFF. In DNA, the CDR3 is TGTGCCTGGAGTTCCGGGACAGGGGATTGGGGGGGGGTGAACACTGAAGCTTTCTTT. V is TRBV30 and J is TRBJ1-1, with TRBD1 identical over 10 bases. V dropped 2 bases and J dropped 0; count of bases not matched to a gene: 15. Germline V lookup: CDR1 GTSNPN, CDR2 SVGIG (reference sequence). The CDR3 is made up of 19 amino acids.

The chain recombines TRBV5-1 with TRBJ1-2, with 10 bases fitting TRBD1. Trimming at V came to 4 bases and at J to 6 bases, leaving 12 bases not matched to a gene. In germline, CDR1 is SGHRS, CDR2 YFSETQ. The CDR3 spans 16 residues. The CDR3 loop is CASSPDAGTGEDGYTF. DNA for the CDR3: TGCGCCAGCAGCCCGGACGCCGGGACAGGGGAAGATGGCTACACCTTC.